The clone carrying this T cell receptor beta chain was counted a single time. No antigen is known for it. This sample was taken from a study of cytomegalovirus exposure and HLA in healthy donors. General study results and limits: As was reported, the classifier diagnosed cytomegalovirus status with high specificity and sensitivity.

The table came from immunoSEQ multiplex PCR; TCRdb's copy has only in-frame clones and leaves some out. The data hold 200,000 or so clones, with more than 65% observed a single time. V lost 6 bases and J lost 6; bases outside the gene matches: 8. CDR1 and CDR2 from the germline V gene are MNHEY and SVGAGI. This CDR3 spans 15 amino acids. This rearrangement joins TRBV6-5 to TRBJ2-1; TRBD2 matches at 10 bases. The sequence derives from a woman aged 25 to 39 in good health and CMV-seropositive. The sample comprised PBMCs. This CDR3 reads CASRGTSALSNEQFF. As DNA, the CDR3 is TGTGCCAGCAGGGGGACTAGCGCCTTGAGCAATGAGCAGTTCTTC.